The 27 T cell receptor beta chains given below trace back to one sample, sequenced in a study of vaccination effects on CD4 cells after COVID-19. Peptide-pool stimulation followed by sequencing identified expanded antigen-specific CD4+ clonotypes in the ViraFEST assay. Having been cultured for approximately ten days, the cells underwent CD4+ T cell isolation. Vaccinated recipients, who were negative for nucleocapsid antibodies, had no history of SARS-CoV-2 infection. For these TCRs, the target antigens are not known. The table came from immunoSEQ multiplex PCR; TCRdb's copy has only in-frame clones and leaves some out. The sample lists tens of thousands of clones, approximately 70% occurring once. The starting material was CD4+ T cells from PBMCs cultured with SARS-CoV-2 spike peptides, obtained before COVID-19 vaccination. These receptors were obtained from a human donor who received a COVID-19 vaccine.

The chain combines TRBV5-4 with TRBJ1-1, with 7 positions matching TRBD1. Germline loops: CDR1 SGHNT, CDR2 YYREEE (reference sequence). V lost 0 bases and J lost 4; bases outside the gene matches: 3. This CDR3 is built from 14 residues. CDR3 loop: CASSLGQGSTEAFF. CDR3 sequence (DNA): TGTGCCAGCAGCTTGGGACAGGGATCCACTGAAGCTTTCTTT.

This rearrangement joins TRBV27 to TRBJ1-3, with a possible D match to TRBD1 (5 bases). V gave up 2 bases and J gave up 3 bases, with 11 bases separating them. CDR3 length: 15 residues. The germline gives CDR1 MNHEY, CDR2 SMNVEV (reference sequence). The CDR3 region is CASSLSGTVGNTIYF. CDR3 sequence (DNA): TGTGCCAGCAGTTTAAGCGGGACCGTTGGAAACACCATATATTTT.

The rearrangement links TRBV7-9 to TRBJ1-1, with a possible D match to TRBD1 (6 bases). Trimming pared 5 bases from V and 0 bases from J, leaving 16 bases between. Germline V lookup: CDR1 SEHNR, CDR2 FQNEAQ (reference sequence). The CDR3 loop spans 16 amino acids. The CDR3 loop reads CASSNPRGHMNTEAFF. The CDR3 DNA is TGTGCCAGCAGCAATCCCAGGGGTCACATGAACACTGAAGCTTTCTTT.

V gene TRBV4-2 combines with J gene TRBJ2-3; TRBD1 is a possible D gene (6 bases). Germline-derived CDR1 and CDR2 are LGHNA and YNFKEQ. V lost 4 bases and J 1 base, leaving 15 bases between the germline ends. There are 16 residues in the CDR3. The CDR3 sequence: CASSPGALRGTDTQYF. The DNA of the CDR3 is TGTGCCAGCAGCCCAGGGGCCCTACGCGGCACAGATACGCAGTATTTT.

The V gene is TRBV7-2, the J gene TRBJ1-6; D gene ambiguous. CDR3 size: 12 residues. Germline CDR1 is SGHTA and CDR2 is FQGNSA. Trimming took off 2 bases at V and 6 bases at J, with 2 bases between the two ends. The CDR3 DNA reads as TGTGCCAGCAGCTTATCTAATTCACCCCTCCACTTT. The encoded protein is CASSLSNSPLHF.

This clone was detected once. The V call is TRBV29-1, the J call TRBJ2-5; weak D call: TRBD2 (6 bases). Trimming took off 6 bases at V and 5 bases at J, with 19 bases between the two ends. Germline V CDR1 and CDR2: SQVTM, ANQGSEA. The CDR3 is 14 residues long. The CDR3, as DNA: TGCAGCGTCCAGGCCACCGGGGGTGGGGAGACCCAGTACTTC. Translating gives CSVQATGGGETQYF.

The rearrangement joins TRBV10-3 to TRBJ1-1; weak D call: TRBD1 (6 bases). V dropped 10 bases and J dropped 1 base, with 13 bases sitting between them. Looked up from germline, CDR1 is ENHRY and CDR2 is SYGVKD. The length of the CDR3 is 13 residues. This CDR3 is CATSDSPNTEAFF. CDR3 DNA sequence: TGTGCCACCTCGGACAGCCCGAACACTGAAGCTTTCTTT.

This clone has only a few counts. The chain joins TRBV19 to TRBJ2-1, with D possibly called TRBD1 or TRBD2 (5 bases each). The CDR3 covers 14 residues. Germline loops: CDR1 LNHDA, CDR2 SQIVND (reference sequence). The germline V and J ends were trimmed by 5 bases and 8 bases, with 16 bases remaining between them. The CDR3, as DNA: TGTGCCAGTAGTGGTAGGTCAAGAGGGGATGAGCAGTTCTTC. This sequence encodes CASSGRSRGDEQFF.

The rearrangement uses TRBV18 and TRBJ2-2; D unresolved. Per the germline V gene, CDR1 is KGHSH and CDR2 is LQKENI. The CDR3 spans 13 residues. V was pared by 1 base and J by 7 bases, with 7 bases between. The CDR3 here is CASSPQAVGELFF. The DNA of the CDR3 is TGTGCCAGCTCACCACAGGCAGTCGGGGAGCTGTTTTTT. The full variable domain, rest sourced from reference TRBV18 and TRBJ2-2, is NAGVMQNPRHLVRRRGQEARLRCSPMKGHSHVYWYRQLPEEGLKFMVYLQKENIIDESGMPKERFSAEFPKEGPSILRIQQVVRGDSAAYFCASSPQAVGELFFGEGSRLTVL.

The rearrangement uses TRBV11-2 and TRBJ2-2; D is undetermined. Between the trimmed V and J ends, which lost 5 bases and 4 bases, there was a span of 8 bases. The CDR3 contains 13 residues. Germline V gene lookup returns CDR1 SGHAT and CDR2 FQNNGV. DNA for the CDR3: TGTGCCAGCAGCCCGCATGTCACCGGGGAGCTGTTTTTT. It yields the protein CASSPHVTGELFF.

The rearrangement links TRBV6-5 to TRBJ1-1; 9 bases match TRBD1. This CDR3 comprises 15 residues. The V and J ends lost 2 bases and 9 bases, in that order; junction bases with no gene match: 10. Germline values: CDR1 MNHEY, CDR2 SVGAGI. The CDR3 DNA follows: TGTGCCAGCAGTTACCTTAAAACAGGGGGCGCCCAAGCTTTCTTT. It codes for CASSYLKTGGAQAFF.

This clone was seen once. The rearrangement links TRBV6-1 to TRBJ2-1; 11 bases agree with TRBD2. This CDR3 is built from 16 residues. Germline CDR1 MNHNS, CDR2 SASEGT. Germline trimming cut 0 bases from V and 6 bases from J; bases unmatched to any gene: 4. The CDR3 DNA reads TGTGCCAGCAGTGAAGCTAGCGGGAGGGTTGTCAATGAGCAGTTCTTC. Protein product: CASSEASGRVVNEQFF.

The CDR3 protein is CASVTRDRVFGNTIYF. Here the CDR3 DNA reads TGTGCCAGTGTGACCCGGGACAGGGTTTTCGGAAACACCATATATTTT. This rearrangement joins TRBV19 to TRBJ1-3; the match to TRBD1 covers 9 bases. This CDR3 has 16 residues. Germline CDR1 and CDR2: LNHDA and SQIVND (reference sequence). The junction had 12 bases not matched to a gene; V was cut back by 8 bases and J by 4 bases.

The chain carries TRBV6-5 and TRBJ2-7, with TRBD2 identical over 13 bases. The CDR3 contains 16 residues. CDR1 is MNHEY and CDR2 is SVGAGI in the germline V gene. The V gene end was trimmed by 0 bases and the J gene end by 7 bases; junction bases not matched to a gene: 6. The CDR3 region has the DNA TGTGCCAGCAGTTACTCACCACTAGCGGGAGGGAGAGAGCAGTACTTC. The encoded protein is CASSYSPLAGGREQYF.

This rearrangement joins TRBV6-2 or TRBV6-3 to TRBJ1-6, with a possible D match to TRBD1 (6 bases). The CDR3 spans 14 residues. Germline CDR1 is MNHEY and CDR2 is SVGEGT. Deletions cut 2 bases from V and 7 bases from J, with 9 bases between. The CDR3, as DNA: TGTGCCAGCAGTTACCCTGACAGGAATTCACCCCTCCACTTT. Amino acids: CASSYPDRNSPLHF.

This chain uses TRBV4-1 with TRBJ1-2, with TRBD1 matching over 8 bases. Losses at the gene ends were 1 base for V and 1 base for J; bases not matched to a gene: 5. In germline, CDR1 is MGHRA, CDR2 YSYEKL. The CDR3 spans 16 residues. The CDR3 coding sequence is TGCGCCAGCAGCCAAGGGACAGGGAGGGGTAACTATGGCTACACCTTC. Amino acid sequence: CASSQGTGRGNYGYTF.

The chain carries TRBV5-4 and TRBJ1-1; maybe TRBD1 (5 bases). The CDR3 spans 14 residues. Germline V CDR1 and CDR2: SGHNT, YYREEE (reference sequence). Trimming left V 7 bases short and J 1 base short, with 14 bases between. CDR3 residues: CASGLGVRNTEAFF. DNA for the CDR3: TGTGCCAGCGGCCTGGGGGTCAGGAACACTGAAGCTTTCTTT.

The J gene is TRBJ1-3, the V gene TRBV7-2; 7 bases fit TRBD1. V lost 4 bases, J lost 3 bases, and 15 bases stayed unmatched. CDR1 and CDR2 from the germline V gene are SGHTA and FQGNSA. This CDR3 has 18 residues. CDR3: CASSSRSNRGYGGNTIYF. The CDR3 DNA reads TGTGCCAGCAGCTCCCGATCAAACAGGGGATATGGTGGAAACACCATATATTTT.

The genes are TRBV10-3 and TRBJ2-1; 10 nucleotides line up with TRBD2. The CDR3 is 15 residues long. Germline V gene sequence: CDR1 ENHRY, CDR2 SYGVKD. The junction had 4 bases not matched to a gene; V was cut back by 6 bases and J by 2 bases. CDR3 loop: CAIRGSGGPYNEQFF. CDR3 DNA: TGTGCCATCAGGGGTAGCGGGGGGCCCTACAATGAGCAGTTCTTC.

V is TRBV28 and J is TRBJ1-2; a weak D match, TRBD1 (5 bases). V dropped 5 bases and J dropped 4 bases, with 11 bases sitting between them. The CDR3 has 13 residues. Germline values: CDR1 MDHEN, CDR2 SYDVKM. The CDR3 coding sequence is TGTGCCAGCAGTCCAGACAGCTTCTATGGCTACACCTTC. It yields the protein CASSPDSFYGYTF.

The chain carries TRBV7-2 and TRBJ2-5, with a tentative D call TRBD2 (6 bases). The CDR3 totals 14 residues. V was pared by 2 bases and J by 9 bases, with 16 bases between. Germline values: CDR1 SGHTA, CDR2 FQGNSA. In DNA form, the CDR3 reads TGTGCCAGCAGCTTAACGACGGGGGATGGGGCCCAGTACTTC. Translating it yields CASSLTTGDGAQYF.

This clone was detected once. This chain uses TRBV14 with TRBJ1-2, with TRBD1 matching 9 bases. Germline CDR1 and CDR2: SGHDN and FVKESK. The CDR3 contains 12 residues. The V gene end was trimmed by 3 bases and the J gene end by 7 bases; junction bases not matched to a gene: 0. Here the CDR3 reads CASSQTGGGYTF. CDR3 bases: TGTGCCAGCAGCCAGACAGGGGGTGGCTACACCTTC.

This clone came up once. J is TRBJ2-2 and V is TRBV9; D unresolved. This CDR3 has 15 amino acids. Trimming cost V 0 bases and J 2 bases, with 8 bases left between them. CDR1 and CDR2 from the germline V gene are SGDLS and YYNGEE. The CDR3 nucleotides are TGTGCCAGCAGCGTAGACGGTCCTAACACCGGGGAGCTGTTTTTT. Amino acids: CASSVDGPNTGELFF.

The CDR3 here is CSVGTGADSPLHF. The CDR3 DNA reads TGCAGCGTTGGTACAGGGGCGGATTCACCCCTCCACTTT. The V gene is TRBV29-1, the J gene TRBJ1-6, with TRBD1 matching over 7 bases. Germline-derived CDR1 and CDR2 are SQVTM and ANQGSEA. The CDR3 spans 13 residues. Trimming at V came to 4 bases and at J to 8 bases, leaving 5 bases not matched to a gene.

The chain couples TRBV4-2 to TRBJ2-6; no reliable D call. This CDR3 region has 16 residues. The germline CDR1 and CDR2 sequences are LGHNA and YNFKEQ. Deletions cut 1 base from V and 0 bases from J, with 7 bases between. DNA for the CDR3: TGTGCCAGCAGCCAAGGGCCGAGCTCTGGGGCCAACGTCCTGACTTTC. Protein product: CASSQGPSSGANVLTF.

The rearrangement uses TRBV6-5 and TRBJ2-7, with D possibly matching TRBD1 (7 bases). CDR3 size: 13 residues. Germline V lookup: CDR1 MNHEY, CDR2 SVGAGI. V lost 6 bases and J lost 1, with 10 bases in between. The CDR3 reads CASSQGGSYEQYF. The CDR3 region has the DNA TGTGCCAGCAGCCAGGGGGGTTCCTACGAGCAGTACTTC.

The V and J genes are TRBV6-1 and TRBJ2-7; possible D gene TRBD2, 6 bases. V lost 2 bases to trimming and J lost 3 bases, with 11 bases between them. Germline lookup yields CDR1 MNHNS and CDR2 SASEGT. The CDR3 runs 14 residues. CDR3 amino acids: CASSEPGDHYEQYF. The CDR3 nucleotides read TGTGCCAGCAGTGAACCGGGGGACCACTACGAGCAGTACTTC.